A selection of T cell receptor beta chains follows, all from one sample in a study of T cells in Graves' hyperthyroidism and ophthalmopathy. TCRdb used MiXCR to reprocess the multiplex PCR reads, holding one entry per CDR3 protein. The table records hundreds of thousands of distinct CDR3 sequences, around 15% of them present only once. The source material was blood. Receptors were obtained from a woman between 18 and 30 years old with Graves' hyperthyroidism. The CDR3 runs from the conserved cysteine through the conserved F or W. A D gene is named only where the DNA matches it firmly. Some rows mark clone size as missing; the rest say once, few, many or name a class of expanded clone.

D	V	size	J	CDR3	DNA
-	TRBV3-1	many	TRBJ1-1	CASSPRGSNTEAFF	TGTGCCAGCAGCCCCCGGGGCAGTAACACTGAAGCTTTCTTT
-	TRBV18	-	TRBJ1-2	CASSLSLTQINYGYTF	TGTGCCAGCTCACTCTCCCTAACTCAGATTAACTATGGCTACACCTTC
TRBD1	TRBV27	-	TRBJ1-2	CASRGEQGALYGYTF	TGTGCCAGCAGGGGGGAGCAGGGGGCTTTATATGGCTACACCTTC
TRBD1	TRBV6-2/TRBV6-3	few	TRBJ2-3	CASLLQGANTQYF	TGTGCCAGCCTACTACAGGGGGCTAATACGCAGTATTTT
TRBD2	TRBV20-1	many	TRBJ2-1	CSARLRLAGVHNEQFF	TGCAGTGCTAGATTGAGGCTAGCGGGAGTACACAATGAGCAGTTCTTC
-	TRBV3-1	many	TRBJ2-2	CASSKAGGTGELFF	TGTGCCAGCAGCAAGGCTGGGGGCACCGGGGAGCTGTTTTTT
-	TRBV18	once	TRBJ2-1	CASSKGANNEQFF	TGTGCCAGCTCAAAGGGAGCTAACAATGAGCAGTTCTTC
-	TRBV20-1	few	TRBJ2-4	CSATIGSRDIQYF	TGCAGTGCAACCATTGGGTCTCGGGACATTCAGTACTTC
-	TRBV11-2	many	TRBJ1-2	CASSLGRTNYGYTF	TGTGCCAGCAGCTTAGGAAGGACTAACTATGGCTACACCTTC
TRBD2	TRBV20-1	-	TRBJ2-1	CSARDGGTGGGGNNEQFF	TGCAGTGCTAGAGATGGGGGAACGGGAGGGGGAGGGAACAATGAGCAGTTCTTC
TRBD1	TRBV6-1	few	TRBJ2-1	CASIGTGGGNEQFF	TGTGCCAGCATTGGGACAGGGGGAGGCAATGAGCAGTTCTTC
-	TRBV7-6	many	TRBJ2-1	CASSPGPSYNEQFF	TGTGCCAGCAGCCCGGGACCATCCTACAATGAGCAGTTCTTC
-	TRBV29-1	-	TRBJ1-1	CSVQREVGTEAFF	TGCAGCGTCCAGAGAGAAGTTGGCACTGAAGCTTTCTTT
TRBD2	TRBV27	many	TRBJ2-7	CASSFTGGLVYEQYF	TGTGCCAGCAGTTTTACGGGAGGGCTGGTCTACGAGCAGTACTTC
-	TRBV6-1	-	TRBJ2-1	CASRRWANGSPYNEQFF	TGTGCCAGCAGAAGGTGGGCTAACGGTTCGCCTTACAATGAGCAGTTCTTC
TRBD2	TRBV20-1	few	TRBJ2-3	CSATGLAGITDTQYF	TGCAGTGCTACGGGACTAGCGGGGATCACAGATACGCAGTATTTT
TRBD2	TRBV19	-	TRBJ2-7	CASRDPSGSSYEQYF	TGTGCCAGTAGAGACCCTAGCGGGAGCTCCTACGAGCAGTACTTC
-	TRBV9	-	TRBJ2-7	CASSAPPFFLSDTYEQYF	TGTGCCAGCAGCGCCCCCCCTTTCTTTCTCAGCGATACTTACGAGCAGTACTTC
-	TRBV28	many	TRBJ2-7	CASGLSYEQYF	TGTGCCAGTGGCCTGTCGTACGAGCAGTACTTC
-	TRBV28	few	TRBJ1-5	CASSLFQSNQPQHF	TGTGCCAGCAGCCTCTTTCAGAGCAATCAGCCCCAGCATTTT
-	TRBV20-1	many	TRBJ2-2	CSARDRADTGELFF	TGCAGTGCTAGAGACAGGGCGGACACCGGGGAGCTGTTTTTT
-	TRBV24-1	few	TRBJ2-7	CASREQDSINYEQYF	TGTGCCTCCAGGGAACAGGACTCGATCAACTACGAGCAGTACTTC
-	TRBV28	many	TRBJ2-7	CASSLLRQGSYEQYF	TGTGCCAGCAGTTTATTACGCCAGGGTTCCTACGAGCAGTACTTC
TRBD2	TRBV29-1	-	TRBJ2-4	CSVESGTSGRGNIQYF	TGCAGCGTTGAATCCGGGACTAGCGGTCGGGGGAACATTCAGTACTTC
-	TRBV4-1	-	TRBJ2-5	CASSQDWKAYQETQYF	TGCGCCAGCAGCCAAGATTGGAAGGCGTACCAAGAGACCCAGTACTTC
-	TRBV6-1	many	TRBJ2-7	CASSFGADTYEQYF	TGTGCCAGCAGTTTTGGGGCCGACACCTACGAGCAGTACTTC
-	TRBV18	many	TRBJ1-1	CASSPGGSMSTEAFF	TGTGCCAGCTCACCGGGCGGATCGATGAGCACTGAAGCTTTCTTT
-	TRBV20-1	many	TRBJ2-7	CSAKGFEQYF	TGCAGTGCTAAAGGGTTCGAGCAGTACTTC
-	TRBV28	many	TRBJ2-5	CASSLWGGHGETQYF	TGTGCCAGCAGTTTATGGGGGGGCCATGGGGAGACCCAGTACTTC
-	TRBV6-1	many	TRBJ1-5	CASRGGNQPQHF	TGTGCCAGCCGAGGGGGCAATCAGCCCCAGCATTTT
-	TRBV3-1	many	TRBJ2-3	CASSQDRRLDTQYF	TGTGCCAGCAGCCAAGATCGGCGTTTGGATACGCAGTATTTT
-	TRBV12-3/TRBV12-4	many	TRBJ1-5	CASSFKGRNQPQHF	TGTGCCAGCAGTTTCAAGGGCCGCAATCAGCCCCAGCATTTT
-	TRBV28	many	TRBJ2-1	CASSLFTSNSNNEQFF	TGTGCCAGCAGTTTATTCACCTCGAACAGTAACAATGAGCAGTTCTTC
TRBD1	TRBV28	many	TRBJ1-2	CASTRDRDYLYGYTF	TGTGCCAGCACCAGGGACAGGGACTACCTCTATGGCTACACCTTC
-	TRBV9	-	TRBJ2-6	CASSVGGGSGANVLTF	TGTGCCAGCAGCGTAGGAGGAGGATCTGGGGCCAACGTCCTGACTTTC
TRBD2	TRBV20-1	-	TRBJ2-1	CSARSIAGDTYNEQFF	TGCAGTGCTAGAAGCATAGCGGGAGACACCTACAATGAGCAGTTCTTC
TRBD1	TRBV2	few	TRBJ1-4	CASSPSTGGNEELFF	TGTGCCAGCAGTCCTTCGACAGGGGGTAATGAAGAACTGTTTTTC
-	TRBV7-2	many	TRBJ1-4	CASSLGGAPNEKLFF	TGTGCCAGCAGCTTAGGTGGGGCCCCTAATGAAAAACTGTTTTTT
-	TRBV19	-	TRBJ1-5	CASSIARNQPQHF	TGTGCCAGTAGTATCGCGAGAAATCAGCCCCAGCATTTT
-	TRBV2	many	TRBJ2-5	CASSPVERWETQYF	TGTGCCAGCAGTCCGGTCGAGCGATGGGAGACCCAGTACTTC
-	TRBV13	-	TRBJ2-7	CASSTAGASYEQYF	TGTGCCAGCAGTACTGCGGGGGCTAGCTACGAGCAGTACTTC
-	TRBV4-3	-	TRBJ1-1	CASSQWTENQRSAFF	TGCGCCAGCAGCCAATGGACAGAAAACCAAAGGTCCGCTTTCTTT
TRBD1	TRBV9	-	TRBJ1-2	CASTHGTGGRNYGYTF	TGTGCCAGCACCCATGGGACAGGGGGTAGGAACTATGGCTACACCTTC
-	TRBV20-1	-	TRBJ2-3	CSARDVGFSSTDTQYF	TGCAGTGCTAGAGATGTTGGTTTTTCTAGCACAGATACGCAGTATTTT
-	TRBV7-9	many	TRBJ2-7	CASSLVVGDTHEQYF	TGTGCCAGCAGCTTAGTTGTGGGGGATACCCACGAGCAGTACTTC
TRBD2	TRBV7-8	many	TRBJ2-3	CASSLDRSRTSGSDTDTQYF	TGTGCCAGCAGCTTAGACCGTTCTCGGACTAGCGGGAGTGATACAGATACGCAGTATTTT
-	TRBV28	many	TRBJ2-2	CASGNTGELFF	TGTGCCAGCGGTAACACCGGGGAGCTGTTTTTT
-	TRBV18	many	TRBJ2-2	CASSPLLTGELFF	TGTGCCAGCTCACCACTCCTCACCGGGGAGCTGTTTTTT
-	TRBV6-1	-	TRBJ2-5	CASSYASASTQYF	TGTGCCAGCAGTTACGCTTCTGCCTCGACCCAGTACTTC
-	TRBV5-5	many	TRBJ2-2	CASSSLTGELFF	TGTGCCAGCAGCTCCCTAACCGGGGAGCTGTTTTTT
-	TRBV4-1	once	TRBJ1-2	CASSQATGGFGYGYTF	TGCGCCAGCAGCCAAGCTACCGGCGGGTTTGGCTATGGCTACACCTTC
-	TRBV29-1	few	TRBJ2-7	CSVETGSFEQYF	TGCAGCGTTGAGACGGGCAGCTTCGAGCAGTACTTC
-	TRBV4-3	many	TRBJ1-1	CASSPKMGLGTRGTEAFF	TGCGCCAGCAGCCCAAAAATGGGGTTGGGGACCCGAGGTACTGAAGCTTTCTTT
TRBD1	TRBV5-1	once	TRBJ2-7	CASMRTGGYEQYF	TGCGCCAGCATGAGAACAGGGGGATACGAGCAGTACTTC
-	TRBV7-9	many	TRBJ2-1	CASSLVASPHNEQFF	TGTGCCAGCAGCTTAGTGGCTAGCCCCCACAATGAGCAGTTCTTC
-	TRBV20-1	many	TRBJ2-7	CSASTGRYEQYF	TGCAGTGCTAGCACAGGGAGATACGAGCAGTACTTC
-	TRBV24-1	few	TRBJ2-1	CATSDTGRSSYNEQFF	TGTGCCACCAGTGATACGGGGCGGAGCTCCTACAATGAGCAGTTCTTC
-	TRBV6-1	few	TRBJ2-4	CASSRKHRAKNIQYF	TGTGCCAGCAGTCGAAAACACCGAGCCAAAAACATTCAGTACTTC